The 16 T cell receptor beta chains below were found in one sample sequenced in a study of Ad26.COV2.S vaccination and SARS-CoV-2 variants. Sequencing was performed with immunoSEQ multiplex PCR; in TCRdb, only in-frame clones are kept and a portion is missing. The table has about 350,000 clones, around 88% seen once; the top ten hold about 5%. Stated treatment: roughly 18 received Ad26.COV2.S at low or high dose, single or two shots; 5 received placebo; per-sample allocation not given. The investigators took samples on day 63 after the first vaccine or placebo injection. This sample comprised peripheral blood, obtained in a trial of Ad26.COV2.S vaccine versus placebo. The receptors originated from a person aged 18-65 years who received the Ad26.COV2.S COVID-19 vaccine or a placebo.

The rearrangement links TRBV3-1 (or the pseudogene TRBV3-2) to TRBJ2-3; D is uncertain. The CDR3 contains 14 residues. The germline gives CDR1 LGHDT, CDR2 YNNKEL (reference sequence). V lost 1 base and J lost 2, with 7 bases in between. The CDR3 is CASSQGPNTDTQYF. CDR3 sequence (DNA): TGTGCCAGCAGCCAAGGACCGAACACAGATACGCAGTATTTT.

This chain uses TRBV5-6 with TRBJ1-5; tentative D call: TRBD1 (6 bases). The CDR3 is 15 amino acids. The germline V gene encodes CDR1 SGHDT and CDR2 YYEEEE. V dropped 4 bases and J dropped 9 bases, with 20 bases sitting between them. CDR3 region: CASSLHSGGRGPQHF. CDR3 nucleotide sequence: TGTGCCAGCAGCCTACACAGCGGGGGCCGCGGGCCCCAGCATTTT. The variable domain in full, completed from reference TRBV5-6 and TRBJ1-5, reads DAGVTQSPTHLIKTRGQQVTLRCSPKSGHDTVSWYQQALGQGPQFIFQYYEEEERQRGNFPDRFSGHQFPNYSSELNVNALLLGDSALYLCASSLHSGGRGPQHFGDGTRLSIL.

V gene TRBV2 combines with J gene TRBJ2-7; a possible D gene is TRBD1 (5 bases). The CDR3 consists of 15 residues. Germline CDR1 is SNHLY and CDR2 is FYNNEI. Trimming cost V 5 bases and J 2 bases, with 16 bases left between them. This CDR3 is CASSLGTGRTYEQYF. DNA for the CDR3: TGTGCCAGCAGTTTGGGTACAGGTCGCACCTACGAGCAGTACTTC.

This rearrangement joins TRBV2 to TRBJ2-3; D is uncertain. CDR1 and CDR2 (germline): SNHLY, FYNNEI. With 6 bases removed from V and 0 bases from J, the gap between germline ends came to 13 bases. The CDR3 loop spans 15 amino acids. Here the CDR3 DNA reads TGTGCCAGCAGCCGGACGGTTGCTAGCACAGATACGCAGTATTTT. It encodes CASSRTVASTDTQYF.

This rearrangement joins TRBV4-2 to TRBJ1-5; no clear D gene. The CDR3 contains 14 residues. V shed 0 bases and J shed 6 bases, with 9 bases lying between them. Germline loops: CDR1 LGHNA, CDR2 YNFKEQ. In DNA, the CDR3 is TGTGCCAGCAGCCAAGACAGGTTGGGTCAGCCCCAGCATTTT. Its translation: CASSQDRLGQPQHF.

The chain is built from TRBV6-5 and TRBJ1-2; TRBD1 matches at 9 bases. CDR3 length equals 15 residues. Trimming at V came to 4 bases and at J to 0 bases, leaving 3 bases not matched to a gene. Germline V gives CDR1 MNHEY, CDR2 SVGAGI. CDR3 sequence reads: CASSWGQGSNYGYTF. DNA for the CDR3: TGTGCCAGCAGTTGGGGACAGGGATCTAACTATGGCTACACCTTC.

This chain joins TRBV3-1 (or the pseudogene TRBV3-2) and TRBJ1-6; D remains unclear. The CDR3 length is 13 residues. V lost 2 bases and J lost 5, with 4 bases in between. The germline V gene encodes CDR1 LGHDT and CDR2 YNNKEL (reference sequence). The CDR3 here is CASSQSNNSPLHF. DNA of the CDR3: TGTGCCAGCAGCCAAAGTAATAATTCACCCCTCCACTTT.

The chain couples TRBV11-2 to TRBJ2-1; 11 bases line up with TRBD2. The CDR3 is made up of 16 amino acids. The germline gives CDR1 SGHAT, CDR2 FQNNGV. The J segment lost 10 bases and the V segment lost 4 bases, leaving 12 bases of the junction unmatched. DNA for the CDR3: TGTGCCAGCAGCTCCCTAGCGGGAGGTACGGCGTACGAGCAGTTCTTC. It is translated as CASSSLAGGTAYEQFF.

The CDR3 DNA reads as TGTGCCAGCAGCCAAGATCTAGGGAGCGAGCAGTACTTC. As protein: CASSQDLGSEQYF. V and J are TRBV14 and TRBJ2-7; tentative D call: TRBD2 (5 bases). The germline V and J ends were trimmed by 0 bases and 6 bases, with 9 bases remaining between them. The CDR3 has 13 amino acids. Germline CDR1 is SGHDN and CDR2 is FVKESK.

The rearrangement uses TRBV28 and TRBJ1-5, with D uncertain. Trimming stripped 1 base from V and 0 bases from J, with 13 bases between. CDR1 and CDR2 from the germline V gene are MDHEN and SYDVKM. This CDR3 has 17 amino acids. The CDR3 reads CASSLLGIMYSNQPQHF. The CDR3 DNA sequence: TGTGCCAGCAGTTTATTAGGGATCATGTATAGCAATCAGCCCCAGCATTTT.

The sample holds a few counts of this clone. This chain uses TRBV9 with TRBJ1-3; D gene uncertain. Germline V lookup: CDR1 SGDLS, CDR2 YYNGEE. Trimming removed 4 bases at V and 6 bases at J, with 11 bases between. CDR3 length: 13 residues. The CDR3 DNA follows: TGTGCCAGCAGCACCCGGGCTGAAAACACCATATATTTT. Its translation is CASSTRAENTIYF. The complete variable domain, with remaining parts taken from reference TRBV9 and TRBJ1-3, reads DSGVTQTPKHLITATGQRVTLRCSPRSGDLSVYWYQQSLDQGLQFLIQYYNGEERAKGNILERFSAQQFPDLHSELNLSSLELGDSALYFCASSTRAENTIYFGEGSWLTVV.

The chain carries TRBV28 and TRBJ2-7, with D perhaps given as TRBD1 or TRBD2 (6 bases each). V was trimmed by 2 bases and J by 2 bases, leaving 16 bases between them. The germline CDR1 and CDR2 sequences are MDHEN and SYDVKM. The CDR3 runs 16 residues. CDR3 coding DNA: TGTGCCAGCAGTTTAAGTGAGGGGGGCAGAGCCTACGAGCAGTACTTC. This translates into CASSLSEGGRAYEQYF.

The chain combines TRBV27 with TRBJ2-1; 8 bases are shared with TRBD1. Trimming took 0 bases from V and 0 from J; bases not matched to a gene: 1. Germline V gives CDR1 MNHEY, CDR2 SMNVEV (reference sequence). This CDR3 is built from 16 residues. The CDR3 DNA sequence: TGTGCCAGCAGTTTATCCGGGACAGGCTCCTACAATGAGCAGTTCTTC. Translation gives CASSLSGTGSYNEQFF.

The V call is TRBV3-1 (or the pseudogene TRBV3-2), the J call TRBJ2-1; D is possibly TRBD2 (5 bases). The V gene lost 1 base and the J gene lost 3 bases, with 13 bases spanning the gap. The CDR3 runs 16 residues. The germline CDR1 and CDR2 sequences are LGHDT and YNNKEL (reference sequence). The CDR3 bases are TGTGCCAGCAGCCAAGTCCGAGGCCGGGACTACAATGAGCAGTTCTTC. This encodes CASSQVRGRDYNEQFF.

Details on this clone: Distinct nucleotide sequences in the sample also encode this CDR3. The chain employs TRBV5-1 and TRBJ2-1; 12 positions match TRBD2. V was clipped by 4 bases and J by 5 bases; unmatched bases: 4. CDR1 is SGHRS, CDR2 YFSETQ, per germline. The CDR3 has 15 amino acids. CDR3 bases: TGCGCCAGCAGCCTCCGGACTAGCGGGGACAATGAGCAGTTCTTC. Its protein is CASSLRTSGDNEQFF.

The CDR3, as DNA: TGTGCCAGCAGTGAAATCCAGGGGGCGTCCCCAGAGACCCAGTACTTC. Protein product: CASSEIQGASPETQYF. V and J are TRBV6-1 and TRBJ2-5, with 8 bases fitting TRBD1. The V gene end was trimmed by 2 bases and the J gene end by 4 bases; junction bases not matched to a gene: 9. Germline V gene sequence: CDR1 MNHNS, CDR2 SASEGT. The CDR3 totals 16 residues.